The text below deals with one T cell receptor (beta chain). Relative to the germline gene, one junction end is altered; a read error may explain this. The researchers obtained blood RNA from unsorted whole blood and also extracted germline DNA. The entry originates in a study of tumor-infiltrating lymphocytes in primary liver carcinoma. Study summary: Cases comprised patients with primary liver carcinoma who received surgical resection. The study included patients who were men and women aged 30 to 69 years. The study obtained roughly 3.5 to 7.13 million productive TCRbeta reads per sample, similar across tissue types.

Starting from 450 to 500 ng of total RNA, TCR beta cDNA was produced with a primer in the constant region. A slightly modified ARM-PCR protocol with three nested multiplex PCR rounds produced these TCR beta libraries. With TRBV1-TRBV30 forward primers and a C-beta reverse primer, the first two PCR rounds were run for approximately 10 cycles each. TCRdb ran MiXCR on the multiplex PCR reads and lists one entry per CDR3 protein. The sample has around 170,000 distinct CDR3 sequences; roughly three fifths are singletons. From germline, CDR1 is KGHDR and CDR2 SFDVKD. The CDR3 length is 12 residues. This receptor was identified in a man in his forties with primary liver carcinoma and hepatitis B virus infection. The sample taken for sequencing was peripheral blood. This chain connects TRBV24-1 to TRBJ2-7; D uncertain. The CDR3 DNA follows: TGTGTCACCAGTGATGGCTCATACGAGCAGTACTTC. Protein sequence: CVTSDGSYEQYF.